What follows is one T cell receptor beta chain and its context. Its specificity is not known. Germline-derived CDR1 and CDR2 are GTSNPN and SVGIG (reference sequence). Trimming cost V 4 bases and J 0 bases, with 10 bases left between them. The CDR3 runs 14 residues. The data were produced by immunoSEQ multiplex PCR, yet TCRdb's version contains in-frame clones alone and is incomplete. The table lists some 88,000 clones, over 75% of them singletons, with 5.4% in the top ten. The sample is drawn from a study of T cell responses to AZD1222 COVID-19 vaccine. The study, taken as a whole, reports: Baseline serostatus was positive in only a handful of AZD1222 recipients. Mapped onto spike, vaccine-associated CD4 TCRs spanned it and were dominant at 160-218 and 743-854.

The sequence came from an adult who received the AZD1222 COVID-19 vaccine. The V and J genes are TRBV30 and TRBJ1-5; no definite D call. Here the sequenced sample was peripheral blood, taken 28 days after the second AZD1222 dose. The CDR3 region is CAWNQERSNQPQHF. The CDR3 coding sequence is TGTGCCTGGAACCAAGAGCGTAGCAATCAGCCCCAGCATTTT.